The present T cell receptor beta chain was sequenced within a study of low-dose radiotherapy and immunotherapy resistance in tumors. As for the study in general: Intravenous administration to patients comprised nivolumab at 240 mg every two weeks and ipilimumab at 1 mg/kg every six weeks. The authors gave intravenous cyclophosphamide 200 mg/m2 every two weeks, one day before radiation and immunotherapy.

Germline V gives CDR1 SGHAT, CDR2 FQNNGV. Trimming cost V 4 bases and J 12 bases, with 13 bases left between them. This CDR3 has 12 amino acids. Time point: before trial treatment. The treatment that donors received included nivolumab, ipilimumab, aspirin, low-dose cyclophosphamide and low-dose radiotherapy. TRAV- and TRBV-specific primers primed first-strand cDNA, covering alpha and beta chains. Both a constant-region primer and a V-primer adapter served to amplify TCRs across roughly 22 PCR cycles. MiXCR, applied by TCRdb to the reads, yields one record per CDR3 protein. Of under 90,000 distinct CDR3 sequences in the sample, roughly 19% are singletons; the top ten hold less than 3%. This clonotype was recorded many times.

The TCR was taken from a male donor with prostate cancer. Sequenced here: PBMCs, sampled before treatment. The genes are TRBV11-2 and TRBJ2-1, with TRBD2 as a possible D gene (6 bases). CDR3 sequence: CASSYGGAGQFF. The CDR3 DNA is TGTGCCAGCAGCTACGGAGGGGCCGGGCAGTTCTTC.